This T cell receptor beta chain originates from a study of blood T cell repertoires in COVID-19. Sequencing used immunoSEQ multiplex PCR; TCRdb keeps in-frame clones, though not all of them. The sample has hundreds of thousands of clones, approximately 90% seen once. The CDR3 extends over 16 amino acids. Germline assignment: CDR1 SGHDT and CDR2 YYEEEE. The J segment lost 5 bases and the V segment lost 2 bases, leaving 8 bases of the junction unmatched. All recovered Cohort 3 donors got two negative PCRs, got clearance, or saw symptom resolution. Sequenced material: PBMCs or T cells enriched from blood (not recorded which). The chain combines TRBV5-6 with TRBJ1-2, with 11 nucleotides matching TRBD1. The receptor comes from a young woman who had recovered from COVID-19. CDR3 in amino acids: CASSLPPDRGRYGYTF. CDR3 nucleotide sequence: TGTGCCAGCAGCTTACCGCCGGACAGGGGGCGGTATGGCTACACCTTC.